This T cell receptor (beta chain) was recorded in a study of graft-versus-host responses after intestinal transplantation (dated by TCRdb to the early 2020s). At the level of the whole study: Multivisceral, liver-intestinal, or isolated intestinal transplants were received by the recipients. Every recipient was given anti-thymocyte globulin induction, then maintenance tacrolimus and steroids for approximately 3 years. After intestinal transplantation, graft-versus-host and host-versus-graft alloreactive T cell clones in the graft, circulation and bone marrow were tracked using bulk TCR-beta CDR3 sequencing. Alloreactive clones were identified by sequencing pre-transplant mixed lymphocyte reaction products and comparing them with unstimulated pre-transplant donor and recipient T cells. The cohort enrolled roughly 25 intestinal transplant recipients including one retransplant, and 3 patients lacking pretransplant specimens were excluded. A peak of at least 4% donor T cells among recipient peripheral blood mononuclear cells was the definition used for donor T cell macrochimerism. Instead of going to the commercial service, samples from a few later patients were sequenced in-house on an Illumina MiSeq and processed with MiXCR. Beyond this particular receptor, the publication reports: Early after transplant, declines in HvG clones were associated with peak levels of circulating GvH clones. GvH clones were detected in recipient bone marrow, and some appeared earlier in ileal mucosa or blood, consistent with an intestinal mucosal origin. In the allografts of patients with donor T cell macrochimerism, GvH to HvG T cell clonal ratios were high. Conclusions were limited by the relatively low number and heterogeneity of intestinal transplant patients.

Notes on this clone: This receptor's antigen is unknown. No per-base quality is available; no much larger clone lies one base away.

To prepare the library, the immunoSEQ multiplex PCR assay was applied. For most patients, genomic DNA was isolated using the Qiagen DNeasy Blood and Tissue Kit and was shipped frozen to Adaptive Biotechnologies for TCR sequencing. For most patients, genomic DNA was subjected to high-throughput TCR-beta CDR3 sequencing by Adaptive Biotechnologies. The authors processed their data as follows. Adaptive's ImmunoSEQ software supplied the TCR sequencing data for 18 patients, while MiXCR and VDJtools were used to process a few other patients. CD4 versus CD8 sorting errors were corrected by removing sequences found in both subsets at a frequency ratio below 5:1. CDR3 nucleotide sequences shared between donor and recipient were removed because their origin could not be assigned. To be classed as alloreactive, a clone needed at least 2-fold expansion over unstimulated cells and a minimum CFSE-low frequency of 0.002% (template counts) or 0.001% (read counts). Clones detected in sequenced pre-transplant spleen, lymph node, or MLR CFSE-low populations of the donor or recipient were defined as mappable. The cumulative frequency of alloreactive clones was calculated as a percentage of all sequences, weighted by copy number. The source is immuneACCESS, and TCRdb retained only in-frame sequences with V and J called. Part of the clones is not carried over; for the studies checked, unresolved V genes explain less than half of this, and the remainder is unexplained. The V and J calls and the clone size are those of that table, but D and trimming were determined from the DNA. This sample gives 140,000 or so clones in total; around 90% of them show up just once. Of the sample, roughly 0.19% is held by the ten largest clones.

From the cysteine through the phenylalanine, the CDR3 covers 17 amino acids. Only the CDR3 DNA stays, 51 bases, in frame from base 1. The time point label of this sample denotes: cells obtained before transplantation from donor or recipient. CD3+CD4+ and CD3+CD8+ populations were FACS-sorted from unstimulated pre-transplant donor and recipient cells taken from spleen or lymph nodes. Source: unstimulated CD4+ T cells sorted from spleen or lymph node cells, taken before intestinal transplant. The rearrangement joined TRBV21-1 to TRBJ1-4; no check of the table's D call, TRBD1, against the DNA was made. TRBV21-1 is given as a pseudogene. This receptor was taken from a human donor who received an intestinal transplant. The DNA sequence is given as TGTGCCAGCAGCCCCCCGGGTCAGGGGGATGAGGATGAAAAACTGTTTTTT. This yields the protein CASSPPGQGDEDEKLFF.